The 5 T cell receptor beta chains below were found in one sample sequenced in a study of CD8+ T cells in alopecia areata (dated by TCRdb to between 2017 and 2018). The sample's treatment or condition, from its label and the paper: oral pan-JAK inhibitor, 5-10 mg twice daily. Library preparation was by the immunoSEQ multiplex PCR assay. To provide template for TCR sequencing, every sample had RNA extracted and reverse transcribed into cDNA. Imported from immuneACCESS, the table was reduced by TCRdb to in-frame sequences with V and J called. These copies leave out some clones; in studies compared against another copy, an unresolved V gene accounts for under half, and the cause of the remainder is not known. The sample table records 150,000 to 200,000 clones; 51% of these occur just once. The leading ten clones occupy about 9.4% of the sample. Sample: CD8+ T cells sorted from blood, taken around week 53, from a patient treated with tofacitinib. The receptors stem from a human donor with alopecia areata.

This chain joins TRBV10-3 and TRBJ2-7, with D perhaps TRBD1 (5 bases). V gave up 3 bases and J gave up 1 base, with 13 bases separating them. Looked up from germline, CDR1 is ENHRY and CDR2 is SYGVKD. The CDR3 contains 15 residues. The DNA for the CDR3 is TGTGCCATCAGTGAAGGACATGCAGGATCCTACGAGCAGTACTTC. Translation: CAISEGHAGSYEQYF.

J is TRBJ1-2 and V is TRBV7-9, with a tentative D call TRBD1 (5 bases). The CDR3 length is 16 residues. The V gene lost 1 base and the J gene lost 3 bases, with 15 bases spanning the gap. Germline CDR1 and CDR2: SEHNR and FQNEAQ (reference sequence). Here the CDR3 reads CASSLGETVFYYGYTF. CDR3 nucleotides: TGTGCCAGCAGCTTAGGAGAGACAGTTTTTTACTATGGCTACACCTTC.

V usage is TRBV4-1 and J usage is TRBJ1-5, with TRBD1 as a possible D gene (5 bases). In germline, CDR1 is MGHRA, CDR2 YSYEKL. Between the trimmed V and J ends, which lost 1 base and 3 bases, there was a span of 10 bases. This CDR3 spans 15 amino acids. CDR3 DNA: TGCGCCAGCAGCCAAGTCCCAGGGACCAATCAGCCCCAGCATTTT. This gives the protein CASSQVPGTNQPQHF.

The chain is built from TRBV11-2 and TRBJ1-5, with a possible D match to TRBD1 (6 bases). V lost 4 bases and J 5 bases, leaving 15 bases between the germline ends. Germline V gene lookup returns CDR1 SGHAT and CDR2 FQNNGV. CDR3 length equals 15 residues. The DNA for the CDR3 is TGTGCCAGCAGCTCCGGCCCGACAGGACATCAGCCCCAGCATTTT. This gives the protein CASSSGPTGHQPQHF.

A word on this clone: At one end, the junction sequence differs from germline, possibly due to a read error. J is TRBJ2-3 and V is TRBV4-1; a weak D match, TRBD1 (6 bases). This CDR3 contains 12 residues. CDR1 is MGHRA and CDR2 is YSYEKL in the germline V gene. The CDR3 DNA reads as TGTGCCAGCAGCCAAACAGGGGATACGCAGTATTTT. Translated, it gives CASSQTGDTQYF.